This T cell receptor beta chain was observed in a study of T cell responses to AZD1222 COVID-19 vaccine. V lost 4 bases to trimming and J lost 10 bases, with 5 bases between them. CDR3 size: 11 residues. Germline V CDR1 and CDR2: SNHLY, FYNNEI. Measured with immunoSEQ multiplex PCR; TCRdb has only the in-frame clones, and not every one. The sample lists roughly 91,000 clones; 87% were seen once. This sequence originates from an adult in good health. The J gene is TRBJ1-6, the V gene TRBV2; D ambiguous. The sequencing here drew on peripheral blood, taken on day 0 of AZD1222 vaccination. The CDR3 loop reads CASSGGSPLHF. The CDR3 DNA sequence: TGTGCCAGCAGTGGAGGATCACCCCTCCACTTT.